A selection of T cell receptor beta chains follows, all from one sample in a study of blood T cell repertoires in COVID-19. Clones were sequenced by immunoSEQ multiplex PCR, and TCRdb holds only the in-frame ones, with some missing. The sample has 250,000 or so clones; roughly 88% are singletons. Material for sequencing was PBMCs or T cells enriched from blood (not recorded which). These receptors all come from a woman between 25 and 40 years old who had been exposed to COVID-19. Each CDR3 is given without its conserved first and last residue. A row's size may be missing; if present it is once, few, many or a size class.

V: TRBV29-1; size: -; CDR3: SVERGGLAGSSYNEQF
V: TRBV5-1; size: -; CDR3: ASSVAGGPLLAKNIQY
V: TRBV20-1; size: -; CDR3: SASFRGPATNEKLF
V: TRBV18; size: -; CDR3: ASSPGGQGRGGEQY
V: TRBV27; size: -; CDR3: ASSWPGQETQY
V: TRBV6-5; size: -; CDR3: ASSYSGRDNEKLF
V: TRBV5-1; size: -; CDR3: ASSPHERREFRETQY
V: TRBV6-1; size: -; CDR3: ASSDGLADSYEQY
V: TRBV5-1; size: -; CDR3: ASSGDTEAF
V: TRBV3-1/TRBV3-2; size: -; CDR3: ASSQDFATVATNEKLF
V: TRBV5-1; size: many; CDR3: ASSYVLAGGPGELF
V: TRBV5-1; size: -; CDR3: ASSPDRATEAF
V: TRBV18; size: -; CDR3: ASSPRRQGDQPQH
V: TRBV4-1; size: -; CDR3: ASSHYMEGPYEQY
V: TRBV27; size: -; CDR3: ASRVASFSYEQY
V: TRBV28; size: -; CDR3: ASRGQGPYEQY
V: TRBV30; size: -; CDR3: AWSVRGANVLT
V: TRBV19; size: -; CDR3: ASSPTGGTEAF
V: TRBV11-2; size: once; CDR3: ASSFGGTQY
V: TRBV5-4; size: -; CDR3: ASSSRDKKNIQY
V: TRBV5-1; size: -; CDR3: ASSSTLAGYPNEQF
V: TRBV4-1; size: -; CDR3: ASSPRTGTGLYEQY
V: TRBV5-4; size: -; CDR3: ASSLTSDRTDTQY
V: TRBV28; size: few; CDR3: ASGDRYSPLH
V: TRBV5-6; size: -; CDR3: ASSSRTSGRAYPTYEQY
V: TRBV27; size: -; CDR3: ASSPRVAGSYNEQF
V: TRBV3-1/TRBV3-2; size: -; CDR3: ASSLRTGGNEAF
V: TRBV5-1; size: -; CDR3: ASSLSQGAGNTIY